The rows below give T cell receptor beta chains drawn from one sample of a study of cytomegalovirus exposure and HLA in healthy donors. Generated by immunoSEQ multiplex PCR, the TCRdb table keeps only in-frame clones and is missing some. In the table there are 150,000 to 200,000 clones, 82% of which are singletons. Material for sequencing was PBMCs. These receptors all come from a girl between 10 and 17 years old in good health and CMV-seropositive. CDR3s include the opening cysteine and the closing phenylalanine or tryptophan. The D gene is left open where the match is weak. Not all rows give a size; the values are once, few, many and, for expanded clones, a class.

12	TRBD1	TRBJ1-1	few	TRBV6-5	CASSRTGDEAFF	TGTGCCAGCAGCCGGACAGGGGATGAAGCTTTCTTT
16	TRBD1	TRBJ1-3	NA	TRBV9	CASSVGNRGPGNTIYF	TGTGCCAGCAGCGTAGGGAACAGGGGGCCTGGAAACACCATATATTTT
16	NA	TRBJ2-2	NA	TRBV6-5	CASSYAAGSRTGELFF	TGTGCCAGCAGTTACGCGGCAGGGTCACGCACCGGGGAGCTGTTTTTT
15	TRBD1	TRBJ1-2	NA	TRBV6-5	CASKRQGVRSYGYTF	TGTGCCAGCAAAAGACAGGGTGTTAGAAGCTATGGCTACACCTTC
13	NA	TRBJ2-1	NA	TRBV4-1	CASSPTQGDEQFF	TGCGCCAGCAGCCCCACCCAAGGGGATGAGCAGTTCTTC
13	NA	TRBJ2-1	NA	TRBV28	CASSRRAYNEQFF	TGTGCCAGTAGTAGGAGAGCGTACAATGAGCAGTTCTTC
13	NA	TRBJ1-5	NA	TRBV5-1	CASSLTEGQPQHF	TGCGCCAGTAGCCTGACAGAAGGTCAGCCCCAGCATTTT
14	NA	TRBJ2-7	NA	TRBV27	CASSLRGSPYEQYF	TGTGCCAGCAGTTTAAGGGGGTCCCCCTACGAGCAGTACTTC
15	TRBD2	TRBJ2-7	NA	TRBV28	CASNQGLAESYEQYF	TGTGCCAGCAACCAGGGACTAGCGGAGTCCTACGAGCAGTACTTC
15	NA	TRBJ1-5	NA	TRBV19	CASSQTGTHNQPQHF	TGTGCCAGTAGCCAAACCGGGACACACAATCAGCCCCAGCATTTT
14	TRBD1	TRBJ2-7	NA	TRBV30	CAWSIGQGAFEQYF	TGTGCCTGGAGTATCGGACAGGGGGCGTTTGAGCAGTACTTC
16	TRBD1	TRBJ2-7	NA	TRBV7-2	CASSLAPGTVAYEQYF	TGTGCCAGCAGCTTAGCGCCCGGGACAGTCGCCTACGAGCAGTACTTC
17	TRBD2	TRBJ2-7	NA	TRBV10-3	CAISSRRLAGVLYEQYF	TGTGCCATCAGTTCAAGGCGACTAGCGGGAGTTTTGTACGAGCAGTACTTC
18	TRBD2	TRBJ2-1	NA	TRBV27	CASSLIGLAGSSFSEQFF	TGTGCCAGCAGTTTAATAGGACTAGCGGGTAGCTCGTTCAGTGAGCAGTTCTTC
15	TRBD2	TRBJ2-1	NA	TRBV6-5	CASSQERGSYNEQFF	TGTGCCAGCAGTCAGGAGCGGGGCTCCTACAATGAGCAGTTCTTC
15	NA	TRBJ1-5	NA	TRBV5-4	CASSLDLDNNQPQHF	TGTGCCAGCAGCTTGGACCTGGACAACAATCAGCCCCAGCATTTT
15	TRBD1	TRBJ1-2	NA	TRBV7-2	CASSGRTGSGYGYTF	TGTGCCAGCAGCGGGAGGACAGGGTCAGGGTATGGCTACACCTTC
17	NA	TRBJ1-5	NA	TRBV21-1	CASSTQPEDRRNQPQHF	TGTGCCAGCAGCACCCAGCCAGAGGACAGGCGCAATCAGCCCCAGCATTTT
14	NA	TRBJ1-1	few	TRBV25-1	CASSFSQANTEAFF	TGTGCCAGCAGTTTCTCCCAGGCGAACACTGAAGCTTTCTTT
16	TRBD2	TRBJ2-1	NA	TRBV7-3	CASSPIAGGISNEQFF	TGTGCCAGCAGCCCGATAGCGGGAGGTATCAGCAATGAGCAGTTCTTC
16	TRBD1	TRBJ1-3	NA	TRBV5-1	CASSEISGGSGNTIYF	TGCGCCAGCAGCGAGATTTCAGGGGGTTCTGGAAACACCATATATTTT
13	NA	TRBJ1-5	NA	TRBV6-1	CASSEARWQPQHF	TGTGCCAGCAGTGAAGCGCGGTGGCAGCCCCAGCATTTT
15	TRBD2	TRBJ2-2	NA	TRBV27	CASSVFLAGGQELFF	TGTGCCAGCAGTGTTTTCCTAGCGGGGGGGCAGGAGCTGTTTTTT
14	NA	TRBJ2-7	NA	TRBV5-4	CASSLKTVSYEQYF	TGTGCCAGCAGCTTAAAGACAGTCTCCTACGAGCAGTACTTC
11	NA	TRBJ2-5	NA	TRBV29-1	CSVSRGETQYF	TGCAGCGTGTCTAGGGGAGAGACCCAGTACTTC
16	TRBD1	TRBJ2-3	NA	TRBV5-1	CASSWGQGAMTDTQYF	TGCGCCAGCAGCTGGGGACAGGGGGCCATGACAGATACGCAGTATTTT
15	TRBD2	TRBJ2-5	few	TRBV19	CASSVSGGASKTQYF	TGTGCCAGTAGTGTTAGCGGGGGGGCAAGTAAGACCCAGTACTTC
13	TRBD1	TRBJ1-1	NA	TRBV29-1	CSVGRTGNTEAFF	TGCAGCGTTGGGCGGACAGGTAACACTGAAGCTTTCTTT
14	NA	TRBJ2-3	few	TRBV11-2	CASSLGSHTDTQYF	TGTGCCAGCAGCTTGGGCAGCCACACAGATACGCAGTATTTT
15	NA	TRBJ2-3	NA	TRBV9	CASSADFPSTDTQYF	TGTGCCAGCAGCGCGGACTTCCCTAGCACAGATACGCAGTATTTT
18	TRBD2	TRBJ2-3	NA	TRBV18	CASLKGTSGKSSTDTQYF	TGTGCCAGCCTAAAGGGGACTAGCGGAAAATCTAGCACAGATACGCAGTATTTT
15	NA	TRBJ2-6	NA	TRBV28	CASRSGGSGANVLTF	TGTGCCAGCAGATCAGGAGGCTCTGGGGCCAACGTCCTGACTTTC
16	TRBD2	TRBJ2-1	few	TRBV7-3	CASSLSVLAGVYEQFF	TGTGCCAGCAGCTTAAGCGTATTAGCGGGAGTTTACGAGCAGTTCTTC
13	NA	TRBJ1-1	NA	TRBV7-9	CASSEDRISEAFF	TGTGCCAGCAGCGAAGACAGGATATCTGAAGCTTTCTTT
18	TRBD1	TRBJ2-2	NA	TRBV27	CASSLFVGARGLAGELFF	TGTGCCAGCAGTTTGTTTGTGGGGGCCAGGGGGCTGGCCGGGGAGCTGTTTTTT
16	TRBD1	TRBJ2-1	NA	TRBV10-1	CASSSGTGVGFDEQFF	TGCGCCAGCAGTTCCGGGACAGGGGTCGGTTTCGATGAGCAGTTCTTC
15	NA	TRBJ1-1	NA	TRBV7-2	CASSFRREDVPEAFF	TGTGCCAGCAGCTTCCGCAGGGAGGACGTTCCTGAAGCTTTCTTT
13	NA	TRBJ1-4	NA	TRBV29-1	CSVEEALNEKLFF	TGCAGCGTTGAAGAGGCCCTCAATGAAAAACTGTTTTTT
14	NA	TRBJ2-7	NA	TRBV2	CASRGHDVRDEQYF	TGTGCCAGCAGGGGACATGATGTACGGGACGAGCAGTACTTC
15	NA	TRBJ1-1	NA	TRBV2	CASSPEGHTGTEAFF	TGTGCCAGCAGTCCCGAGGGACATACGGGGACTGAAGCTTTCTTT
17	TRBD2	TRBJ2-3	NA	TRBV28	CASSPPLAGGPGDTQYF	TGTGCCAGCAGTCCGCCGCTAGCGGGAGGGCCCGGAGATACGCAGTATTTT
13	TRBD2	TRBJ2-1	NA	TRBV27	CASASGLYNEQFF	TGTGCCAGCGCTAGCGGGTTGTACAATGAGCAGTTCTTC
16	TRBD2	TRBJ2-2	NA	TRBV5-4	CASSLFGGGAAGELFF	TGTGCCAGCAGCTTGTTTGGCGGGGGGGCCGCCGGGGAGCTGTTTTTT
12	NA	TRBJ2-7	NA	TRBV7-2	CASSYRGFEQYF	TGTGCCAGCAGCTATCGGGGGTTCGAGCAGTACTTC
14	NA	TRBJ2-7	few	TRBV19	CASSITGISYEQYF	TGTGCCAGTAGTATAACAGGGATCTCCTACGAGCAGTACTTC
14	TRBD1	TRBJ1-1	NA	TRBV30	CAWSRTGTNTEAFF	TGTGCCTGGAGCCGGACAGGGACGAACACTGAAGCTTTCTTT